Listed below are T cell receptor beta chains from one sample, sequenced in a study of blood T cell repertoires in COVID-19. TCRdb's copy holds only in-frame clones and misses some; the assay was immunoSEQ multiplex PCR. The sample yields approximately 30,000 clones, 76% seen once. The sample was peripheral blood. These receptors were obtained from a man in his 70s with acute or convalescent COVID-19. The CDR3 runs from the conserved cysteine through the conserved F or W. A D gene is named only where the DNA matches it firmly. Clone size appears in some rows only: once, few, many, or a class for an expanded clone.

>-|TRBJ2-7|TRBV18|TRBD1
CASSPLRLRQGSSYEQYF
TGTGCCAGCTCACCACTTCGCCTTCGACAGGGAAGCTCCTACGAGCAGTACTTC
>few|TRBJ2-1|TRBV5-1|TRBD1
CASSPGGGQGVFGQFF
TGCGCCAGCAGCCCGGGAGGGGGACAGGGGGTTTTTGGGCAGTTCTTC
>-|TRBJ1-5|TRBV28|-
CASITGYEQPQHF
TGTGCCAGCATTACAGGGTATGAGCAGCCCCAGCATTTT
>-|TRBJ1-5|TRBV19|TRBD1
CASSGQGLLNQPQHF
TGTGCCAGTAGCGGACAGGGCCTCTTGAATCAGCCCCAGCATTTT
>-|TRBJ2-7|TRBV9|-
CASSFQGREQYF
TGTGCCAGCAGCTTCCAGGGGCGCGAGCAGTACTTC
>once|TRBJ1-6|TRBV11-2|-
CASSLAAGNSPLHF
TGTGCCAGCAGCTTAGCGGCAGGAAATTCACCCCTCCACTTT
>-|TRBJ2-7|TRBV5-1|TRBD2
CASSPMVSGFSYEQYF
TGCGCCAGCAGCCCCATGGTTAGCGGGTTCTCCTACGAGCAGTACTTC
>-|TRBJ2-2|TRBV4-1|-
CASSQDPLAGLNTGELFF
TGCGCCAGCAGCCAAGACCCGCTCGCCGGACTGAACACCGGGGAGCTGTTTTTT
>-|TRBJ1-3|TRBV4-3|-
CASSQDLGGSVNTIYF
TGCGCCAGCAGCCAAGATCTAGGAGGCTCCGTCAACACCATATATTTT
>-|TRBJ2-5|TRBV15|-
CATSPGAGTQYF
TGTGCCACCAGCCCTGGCGCGGGGACCCAGTACTTC
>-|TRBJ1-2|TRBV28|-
CASILRDAGASYGYTF
TGTGCCAGCATCCTAAGGGACGCAGGGGCCTCCTATGGCTACACCTTC
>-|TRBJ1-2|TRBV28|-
CASSRVRGYTF
TGTGCCAGCAGTCGGGTGAGGGGCTACACCTTC
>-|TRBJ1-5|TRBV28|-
CASSTMGGQVQPQHF
TGTGCCAGCAGTACCATGGGGGGGCAGGTTCAGCCCCAGCATTTT
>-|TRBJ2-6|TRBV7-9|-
CASSLDGAALHGNVLTF
TGTGCCAGCAGCTTAGACGGCGCGGCCTTACATGGGAACGTCCTGACTTTC
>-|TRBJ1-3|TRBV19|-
CASRWGQGLGNTIYF
TGTGCCAGTAGATGGGGCCAGGGCCTCGGAAACACCATATATTTT
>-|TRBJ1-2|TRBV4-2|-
CASSQGGRGSNYGYTF
TGTGCCAGCAGCCAAGGGGGCAGGGGTTCGAACTATGGCTACACCTTC
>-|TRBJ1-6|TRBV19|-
CASSIDLGGVSPLHF
TGTGCCAGTAGTATAGATCTGGGGGGGGTTTCACCCCTCCACTTT
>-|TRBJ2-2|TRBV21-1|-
CASSKVTSTGELFF
TGTGCCAGCAGCAAAGTTACCAGCACCGGGGAGCTGTTTTTT
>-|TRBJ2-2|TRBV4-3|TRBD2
CASSQESGLAGWMGELFF
TGCGCCAGCAGCCAAGAAAGCGGCCTAGCGGGGTGGATGGGGGAGCTGTTTTTT
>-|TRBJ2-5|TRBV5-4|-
CASSLESQETQYF
TGTGCCAGCAGCTTGGAGAGCCAAGAGACCCAGTACTTC
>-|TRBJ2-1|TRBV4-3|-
CASSQERGLSYNEQFF
TGCGCCAGCAGCCAAGAGCGGGGTCTCTCCTACAATGAGCAGTTCTTC
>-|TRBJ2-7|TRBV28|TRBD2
CASSTRGTSGTYEQYF
TGTGCCAGCAGTACCCGTGGGACTAGCGGGACCTACGAGCAGTACTTC
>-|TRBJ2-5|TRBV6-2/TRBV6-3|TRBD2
CASSYSLAEIAPQETQYF
TGTGCCAGCAGTTACTCCCTAGCGGAAATCGCACCCCAAGAGACCCAGTACTTC
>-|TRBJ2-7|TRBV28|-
CASSLGGATYEQYF
TGTGCCAGCAGTCTTGGTGGGGCCACCTACGAGCAGTACTTC
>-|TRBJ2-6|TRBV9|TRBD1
CASNRQGSGANVLTF
TGTGCCAGCAATAGACAGGGTTCTGGGGCCAACGTCCTGACTTTC
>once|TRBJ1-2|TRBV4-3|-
CASSQDIGGYGYTF
TGCGCCAGCAGCCAAGATATCGGGGGCTATGGCTACACCTTC
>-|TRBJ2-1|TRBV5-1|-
CASSLETGGANNEQFF
TGCGCCAGCAGCTTGGAAACAGGGGGGGCAAACAATGAGCAGTTCTTC
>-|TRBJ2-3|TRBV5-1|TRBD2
CASSLLAGGSTDTQYF
TGCGCCAGCAGCCTTCTAGCGGGCGGCTCCACAGATACGCAGTATTTT
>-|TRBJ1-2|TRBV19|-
CASSKIGGYGYTF
TGTGCCAGTAGTAAGATCGGAGGCTATGGCTACACCTTC
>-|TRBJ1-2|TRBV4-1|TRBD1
CASSQDRTFYGYTF
TGCGCCAGCAGCCAGGACAGGACGTTCTATGGCTACACCTTC
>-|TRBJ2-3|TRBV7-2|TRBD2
CASSPTSGTYTDTQYF
TGTGCCAGCAGCCCGACTAGCGGGACCTACACAGATACGCAGTATTTT
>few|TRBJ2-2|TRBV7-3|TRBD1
CASSSTGTGELFF
TGTGCCAGCAGCTCGACAGGGACCGGGGAGCTGTTTTTT
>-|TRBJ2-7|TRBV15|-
CATSRGGFRKYEQYF
TGTGCCACCAGCAGAGGGGGCTTCCGAAAATACGAGCAGTACTTC
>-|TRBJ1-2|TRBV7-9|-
CASNPTGTYGYTF
TGTGCCAGCAACCCAACAGGAACCTATGGCTACACCTTC
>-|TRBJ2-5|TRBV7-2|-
CASSLWGDQETQYF
TGTGCCAGCAGCTTGTGGGGGGACCAAGAGACCCAGTACTTC
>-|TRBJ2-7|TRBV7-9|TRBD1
CASVSTGQGHEQYF
TGTGCCAGCGTCTCTACCGGACAGGGGCACGAGCAGTACTTC
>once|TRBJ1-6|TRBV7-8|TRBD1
CASSWGTGEGSPLHF
TGTGCCAGCAGCTGGGGGACAGGGGAAGGCTCACCCCTCCACTTT
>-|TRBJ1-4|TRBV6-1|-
CASSEGYEVTNEKLFF
TGTGCCAGCAGTGAAGGTTATGAGGTTACTAATGAAAAACTGTTTTTT
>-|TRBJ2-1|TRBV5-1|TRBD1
CASSMGQVPDNEQFF
TGCGCCAGCAGCATGGGACAGGTGCCGGACAATGAGCAGTTCTTC
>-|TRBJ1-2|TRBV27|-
CASSFGGEYGYTF
TGTGCCAGCAGTTTCGGCGGGGAGTATGGCTACACCTTC
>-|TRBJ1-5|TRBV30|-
CAWSPGAGQPQHF
TGTGCCTGGAGCCCAGGGGCAGGTCAGCCCCAGCATTTT
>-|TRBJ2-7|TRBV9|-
CASTTEGSSYEQYF
TGTGCCTCCACCACGGAGGGAAGCTCCTACGAGCAGTACTTC
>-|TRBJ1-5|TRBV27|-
CASAAALNQPQHF
TGTGCCAGCGCGGCGGCCCTGAATCAGCCCCAGCATTTT
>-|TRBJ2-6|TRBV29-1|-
CSVVDSSGANVLTF
TGCAGCGTGGTAGACAGCTCTGGGGCCAACGTCCTGACTTTC
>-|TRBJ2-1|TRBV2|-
CAHQEATRSYNEQFF
TGTGCCCACCAGGAAGCTACCCGCTCCTACAATGAGCAGTTCTTC
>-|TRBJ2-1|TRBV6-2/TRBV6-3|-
CASSYSEGMGAEQFF
TGTGCCAGCAGTTACTCGGAGGGAATGGGAGCTGAGCAGTTCTTC
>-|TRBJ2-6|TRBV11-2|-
CASSPYLGPSGANVLTF
TGTGCCAGCAGCCCGTATCTGGGCCCTTCTGGGGCCAACGTCCTGACTTTC
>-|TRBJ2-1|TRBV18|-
CASSPPGQGARNEQFF
TGTGCCAGCTCACCTCCGGGACAAGGGGCGCGTAATGAGCAGTTCTTC